This record covers a single TCR beta chain. Germline CDR1 is SGHTA and CDR2 is FQGNSA. Trimming stripped 1 base from V and 8 bases from J, with 11 bases between. CDR3 size: 13 residues. This record comes from a study of CD8+ T cells in alopecia areata. Extracted RNA was reverse transcribed into cDNA, the sequencing template. Clones were sequenced by immunoSEQ multiplex PCR, and TCRdb holds only the in-frame ones, with some missing. Of 95,000 to 110,000 clones in the sample, just over 85% were seen once. The treatment here: oral pan-JAK inhibitor, 5-10 mg twice daily. The sequence was obtained from a human donor with alopecia areata. Sequencing used CD8+ T cells sorted from blood, obtained around week 31, from a patient treated with tofacitinib. The rearrangement links TRBV7-2 to TRBJ1-1; no clear D. The chain's CDR3 is CASSLVPGPEAFF. CDR3 sequence (DNA): TGTGCCAGCAGCTTAGTCCCGGGCCCCGAAGCTTTCTTT.